Presented here are 28 T cell receptor beta chains from one specimen sequenced in a study of blood T cell repertoires in COVID-19 (dated by TCRdb to 2018 to 2020). Library generation was performed with the immunoSEQ multiplex PCR assay. As stored in TCRdb, this immuneACCESS dataset retains in-frame rearrangements with V and J assigned. A fraction of the clones does not appear; measured against another copy, unresolved V genes explain less than half of the discrepancy, and the remainder lacks a known reason. The sample table shows 130,000 to 150,000 clones, and roughly 86% are seen once. More than 9% of the sample rests with the top ten. The source material was peripheral blood. The source is a middle-aged man with active or convalescent COVID-19.

The rearrangement joins TRBV2 to TRBJ1-4; 7 bases agree with TRBD1. Trimming cost V 10 bases and J 1 base; bases outside gene matches: 3. Germline CDR1 and CDR2: SNHLY and FYNNEI. This CDR3 has 13 residues. In DNA form, the CDR3 reads TGTGCCATCAACAGGGGAACTAATGAAAAACTGTTTTTT. It is translated as CAINRGTNEKLFF.

The rearrangement uses TRBV2 and TRBJ2-1; 8 bases align to TRBD2. CDR1 and CDR2 (germline): SNHLY, FYNNEI. The CDR3 consists of 15 residues. The V segment lost 3 bases and the J segment 5 bases; nucleotides outside the gene matches: 6. The CDR3 coding sequence is TGTGCCAGCAGTGACTGGCGGGAGGTCCACAATGAGCAGTTCTTC. It specifies CASSDWREVHNEQFF.

This chain connects TRBV6-1 to TRBJ1-5; 9 bases are a match to TRBD1. V gave up 2 bases and J gave up 0 bases; unmatched junction bases: 14. The V gene's germline CDR1 is MNHNS and CDR2 SASEGT. The CDR3 spans 20 residues. CDR3 in DNA: TGTGCCAGCAGTGAATTTAAGGACAGGGGTTTCCATTATAGCAATCAGCCCCAGCATTTT. Encoded protein: CASSEFKDRGFHYSNQPQHF.

This rearrangement joins TRBV5-1 to TRBJ2-5; 9 nucleotides match TRBD1. V lost 0 bases, J lost 2 bases, and 2 bases stayed unmatched. Per germline, CDR1 SGHRS and CDR2 YFSETQ. CDR3 length: 15 amino acids. CDR3 in amino acids: CASSLATGGQETQYF. The CDR3 coding sequence is TGCGCCAGCAGCTTGGCGACAGGGGGACAAGAGACCCAGTACTTC.

This chain uses TRBV7-3 with TRBJ2-2, with 8 bases lining up with TRBD1. The CDR3 contains 18 residues. Germline CDR1 reads SGHTA; CDR2 reads FQGTGA. V dropped 0 bases and J dropped 4; count of bases not matched to a gene: 10. CDR3 DNA sequence: TGTGCCAGCAGCTTAACTGTCCCCAGGGGGCGGGTCACCGGGGAGCTGTTTTTT. This sequence encodes CASSLTVPRGRVTGELFF.

V is TRBV28 and J is TRBJ1-2, with D tentatively TRBD1 (6 bases). This CDR3 spans 13 amino acids. The germline V gene encodes CDR1 MDHEN and CDR2 SYDVKM. V lost 3 bases, J lost 8 bases, and 13 bases lay in between. CDR3: CASSFPGGRGYTF. Here the CDR3 DNA reads TGTGCCAGCAGTTTCCCCGGGGGGCGGGGCTACACCTTC.

This chain links TRBV5-1 with TRBJ2-7; possible D gene TRBD2, 6 bases. Trimming took off 4 bases at V and 3 bases at J, with 17 bases between the two ends. This CDR3 region has 15 residues. Germline loops: CDR1 SGHRS, CDR2 YFSETQ. The CDR3 sequence: CASSPERAANYEQYF. As DNA, the CDR3 is TGCGCCAGCAGCCCCGAGCGGGCAGCTAACTACGAGCAGTACTTC.

The chain carries TRBV14 and TRBJ1-2; TRBD1 might be the D (5 bases). The CDR3 sequence is 15 residues long. Trimming took off 1 base at V and 3 bases at J, with 12 bases between the two ends. The germline V gene encodes CDR1 SGHDN and CDR2 FVKESK. CDR3 residues: CASSQGAVGDYGYTF. The CDR3 DNA reads TGTGCCAGCAGCCAAGGAGCAGTAGGGGACTATGGCTACACCTTC.

This clone was recorded once. The J gene is TRBJ2-7, the V gene TRBV7-3, with TRBD2 identical over 9 bases. CDR1 and CDR2 (germline): SGHTA, FQGTGA. The CDR3 totals 17 residues. Trimming cost V 2 bases and J 7 bases; bases outside gene matches: 15. For the CDR3, the DNA is TGTGCCAGCAGCTTAGAGTTTCTGCCTAGCGGGAATTATGAGCAGTACTTC. Its translation is CASSLEFLPSGNYEQYF. The full variable domain, in which reference TRBV7-3 and TRBJ2-7 provide the parts outside the CDR3, is GAGVSQTPSNKVTEKGKYVELRCDPISGHTALYWYRQSLGQGPEFLIYFQGTGAADDSGLPNDRFFAVRPEGSVSTLKIQRTERGDSAVYLCASSLEFLPSGNYEQYFGPGTRLTVT.

The gene calls are TRBV19 and TRBJ2-7, with TRBD1 matching over 7 bases. Unmatched junction bases numbered 7, after V lost 4 bases and J lost 7 bases. Germline V lookup: CDR1 LNHDA, CDR2 SQIVND (reference sequence). The CDR3 has 13 amino acids. CDR3 region: CASSTDRAREQYF. CDR3 DNA sequence: TGTGCCAGTAGTACCGACAGGGCGAGGGAGCAGTACTTC.

This sequence joins TRBV12-3 or TRBV12-4 and TRBJ2-3; possibly TRBD2 for D (6 bases). The CDR3 has 12 residues. Trimming left V 5 bases short and J 12 bases short, with 15 bases between. The CDR3 nucleotides read TGTGCCAGCAGTCCGCGGGGCGGGCTCCAGTATTTT. Amino acid sequence: CASSPRGGLQYF.

V usage is TRBV7-9 and J usage is TRBJ1-1, with D maybe TRBD1 (5 bases). The CDR3 loop spans 12 amino acids. Germline CDR1 reads SEHNR; CDR2 reads FQNEAQ (reference sequence). V was cut by 6 bases and J by 10 bases, with 15 bases left in between. The CDR3 DNA follows: TGTGCCAGCAGTTCCACAGGTTATGGAGCTTTCTTT. Amino acid sequence: CASSSTGYGAFF. Looking up the rest from reference TRBV7-9 and TRBJ1-1 gives the full variable domain: DTGVSQNPRHKITKRGQNVTFRCDPISEHNRLYWYRQTLGQGPEFLTYFQNEAQLEKSRLLSDRFSAERPKGSFSTLEIQRTEQGDSAMYLCASSSTGYGAFFGQGTRLTVV.

The chain uses TRBV6-5 and TRBJ1-6, with 9 positions matching TRBD1. The J segment lost 9 bases and the V segment lost 6 bases, leaving 9 bases of the junction unmatched. The CDR3 totals 15 residues. Germline V lookup: CDR1 MNHEY, CDR2 SVGAGI. In DNA, the CDR3 is TGTGCCAGCAGCTCAAGAGGGACAGGGTCTTCACCCCTCCACTTT. Amino acids: CASSSRGTGSSPLHF.

This sequence joins TRBV30 and TRBJ2-7; 9 positions match TRBD1. Germline values: CDR1 GTSNPN, CDR2 SVGIG (reference sequence). V gave up 3 bases and J gave up 6 bases; unmatched junction bases: 6. This CDR3 has 13 residues. The CDR3 bases are TGTGCCTGGAGCCGGGACAGGGAACGCGAGCAGTACTTC. It is translated as CAWSRDREREQYF. The variable domain in full, completed from reference TRBV30 and TRBJ2-7, reads SQTIHQWPATLVQPVGSPLSLECTVEGTSNPNLYWYRQAAGRGLQLLFYSVGIGQISSEVPQNLSASRPQDRQFILSSKKLLLSDSGFYLCAWSRDREREQYFGPGTRLTVT.

The chain is built from TRBV10-3 and TRBJ1-1; tentative D call: TRBD1 (6 bases). This CDR3 comprises 16 residues. Deletions cut 6 bases from V and 1 base from J, with 18 bases between. Germline values: CDR1 ENHRY, CDR2 SYGVKD. The CDR3 sequence: CAISRRQAAENTEAFF. DNA of the CDR3: TGTGCCATCAGCCGTCGACAGGCGGCCGAGAACACTGAAGCTTTCTTT.

In its sample, this clone was seen once. The chain joins TRBV4-3 to TRBJ2-7; D is possibly TRBD1 (6 bases). With 2 bases removed from V and 6 bases from J, the gap between germline ends came to 14 bases. Looked up from germline, CDR1 is LGHNA and CDR2 is YSLEER. The length of the CDR3 is 14 residues. The CDR3 sequence is CASSQTGGSSEQYF. The CDR3 DNA sequence: TGCGCCAGCAGCCAAACTGGGGGCTCTAGCGAGCAGTACTTC.

Written as DNA, the CDR3 is TGTGCCACCAGTGATCCGCGGACAGGACCAAATCAGCCCCAGCATTTT. As protein: CATSDPRTGPNQPQHF. This chain joins TRBV24-1 and TRBJ1-5, with TRBD1 identical over 7 bases. J lost 4 bases, V lost 3 bases, and 8 bases had no gene match. The CDR3 sequence is 16 residues long. The germline V gene encodes CDR1 KGHDR and CDR2 SFDVKD.

The table lists this clone with a few counts. The chain recombines TRBV28 with TRBJ1-2; D not resolved. CDR1 is MDHEN and CDR2 is SYDVKM in the germline V gene. The CDR3 consists of 12 residues. With 4 bases removed from V and 8 bases from J, the gap between germline ends came to 11 bases. The CDR3 DNA follows: TGTGCCAGCAGTTCATCGAGGATGGGCTACACCTTC. Its protein product is CASSSSRMGYTF.

The chain couples TRBV6-1 to TRBJ1-5; the D gene is possibly TRBD1 (6 bases). The ends were cut back, 2 bases at V and 2 bases at J, with 13 bases in the middle. The germline V gene has CDR1 MNHNS and CDR2 SASEGT. The CDR3 spans 16 residues. The CDR3 region has the DNA TGTGCCAGCAGTGAACGGTCAGGGGCCGGCAATCAGCCCCAGCATTTT. Protein: CASSERSGAGNQPQHF.

The J gene is TRBJ2-7, the V gene TRBV6-5; unclear D gene. V gave up 5 bases and J gave up 7 bases, with 12 bases separating them. Germline values: CDR1 MNHEY, CDR2 SVGAGI. The CDR3 is made up of 12 amino acids. As DNA, the CDR3 is TGTGCCAGCAGTCTACATAACGGGGAGCAGTACTTC. Protein product: CASSLHNGEQYF.

The gene calls are TRBV2 and TRBJ1-1; possible D gene TRBD1, 5 bases. The CDR3 loop spans 14 amino acids. Trimming shortened V by 6 bases and J by 0 bases, and 11 bases separated the two germline ends. Germline values: CDR1 SNHLY, CDR2 FYNNEI. CDR3 loop: CASRAGPLNTEAFF. The CDR3 nucleotides read TGTGCCAGCAGGGCGGGACCTCTGAACACTGAAGCTTTCTTT.

The chain joins TRBV16 to TRBJ2-7, with D uncertain. Trimming cost V 5 bases and J 6 bases, with 8 bases left between them. Germline loops: CDR1 KGHSY, CDR2 FQNENV. The CDR3 totals 11 residues. CDR3 protein: CASSSMSEQYF. In DNA form, the CDR3 reads TGTGCCAGCAGCTCAATGTCCGAGCAGTACTTC.

CDR3 DNA: TGCGCCAGCGCGAGGGAAAGCTCCTACGAGCAGTACTTC. Translation gives CASARESSYEQYF. The V call is TRBV4-1, the J call TRBJ2-7, with a tentative D call TRBD2 (5 bases). CDR3 length: 13 amino acids. Trimming took off 8 bases at V and 0 bases at J, with 11 bases between the two ends. Germline loops: CDR1 MGHRA, CDR2 YSYEKL.

This chain links TRBV12-3 or TRBV12-4 with TRBJ2-2, with a weak D call TRBD1 (5 bases). V was shortened by 4 bases and J by 9 bases, with 12 bases between the two germline ends. The CDR3 length is 13 residues. This chain's CDR3 is CASSSGHLRELFF. The CDR3 bases are TGTGCCAGCAGTTCCGGACACCTCCGGGAGCTGTTTTTT.

The chain has TRBV15 and TRBJ2-7; 12 nucleotides agree with TRBD1. The trim removed 5 bases at V and 7 bases at J, leaving 6 bases unmatched. The CDR3 runs to 14 residues. Germline assignment: CDR1 LNHNV and CDR2 YYDKDF (reference sequence). The chain's CDR3 is CATSWGQGAREQYF. CDR3 DNA sequence: TGTGCCACCAGCTGGGGACAGGGGGCGCGTGAGCAGTACTTC. The complete variable domain, with remaining parts taken from reference TRBV15 and TRBJ2-7, reads DAMVIQNPRYQVTQFGKPVTLSCSQTLNHNVMYWYQQKSSQAPKLLFHYYDKDFNNEADTPDNFQSRRPNTSFCFLDIRSPGLGDTAMYLCATSWGQGAREQYFGPGTRLTVT.

V and J are TRBV9 and TRBJ2-1; 8 nucleotides match TRBD2. With 0 bases clipped from V and 7 bases from J, the junction kept 3 bases outside the gene matches. There are 14 residues in the CDR3. Germline-derived CDR1 and CDR2 are SGDLS and YYNGEE. CDR3 nucleotides: TGTGCCAGCAGCGTAGTAGAGCGGGGGAATGAGCAGTTCTTC. It specifies CASSVVERGNEQFF.

This chain uses TRBV2 with TRBJ2-3; weak D call: TRBD1 (5 bases). The CDR3 length is 12 residues. Trimming took 6 bases from V and 4 from J, leaving 8 bases between them. The germline CDR1 and CDR2 sequences are SNHLY and FYNNEI. This CDR3 is CASRPGPDTQYF. CDR3 in DNA: TGTGCCAGCAGGCCAGGGCCAGATACGCAGTATTTT.

The rearrangement uses TRBV28 and TRBJ2-7, with 9 bases aligning to TRBD1. Germline lookup yields CDR1 MDHEN and CDR2 SYDVKM. CDR3 size: 19 residues. V dropped 4 bases and J dropped 0; count of bases not matched to a gene: 16. The CDR3 nucleotides are TGTGCCAGCAGTTCCCCAAGACAGGGGGTTCAGGCGCGCTCCTACGAGCAGTACTTC. Translating it yields CASSSPRQGVQARSYEQYF.